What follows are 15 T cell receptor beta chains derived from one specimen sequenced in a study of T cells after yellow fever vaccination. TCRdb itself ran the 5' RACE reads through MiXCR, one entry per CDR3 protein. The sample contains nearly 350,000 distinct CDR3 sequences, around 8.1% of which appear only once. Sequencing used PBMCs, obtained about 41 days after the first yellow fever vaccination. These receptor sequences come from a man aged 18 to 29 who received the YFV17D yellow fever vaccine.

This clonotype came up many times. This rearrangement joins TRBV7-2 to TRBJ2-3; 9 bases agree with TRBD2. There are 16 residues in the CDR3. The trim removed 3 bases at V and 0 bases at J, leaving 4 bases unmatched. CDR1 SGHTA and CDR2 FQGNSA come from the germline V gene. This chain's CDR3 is CASSLRLAASTDTQYF. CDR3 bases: TGTGCCAGCAGCTTGCGACTAGCGGCTAGCACAGATACGCAGTATTTT.

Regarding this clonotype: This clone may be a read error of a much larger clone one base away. Here the CDR3 reads CASSPDRENIQNF. CDR3 bases: TGTGCCAGCAGCCCGGACCGCGAAAACATTCAGAACTTC. The genes are TRBV28 and TRBJ2-4; D not certain. CDR1 MDHEN and CDR2 SYDVKM come from the germline V gene. The CDR3 runs 13 residues.

CDR3 DNA: TGTGCCAGCAGCTTAGCCCCGATACAGGAATACTATGACAATGAGCAGTTCTTC. Translation: CASSLAPIQEYYDNEQFF. The chain recombines TRBV7-2 with TRBJ2-1; D is perhaps TRBD1 (5 bases). In germline, CDR1 is SGHTA, CDR2 FQGNSA. The V end lost 0 bases, the J end lost 5 bases, and 20 bases lay between the germline ends. There are 18 residues in the CDR3.

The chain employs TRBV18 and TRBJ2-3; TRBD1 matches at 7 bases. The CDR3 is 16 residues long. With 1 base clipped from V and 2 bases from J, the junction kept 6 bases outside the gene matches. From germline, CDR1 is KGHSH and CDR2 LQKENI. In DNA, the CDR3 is TGTGCCAGCTCACCACTTATCAGGGGGAACACAGATACGCAGTATTTT. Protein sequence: CASSPLIRGNTDTQYF.

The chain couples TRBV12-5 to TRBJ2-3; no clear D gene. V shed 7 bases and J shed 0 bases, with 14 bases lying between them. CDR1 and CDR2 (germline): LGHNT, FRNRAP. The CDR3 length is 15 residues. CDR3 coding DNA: TGTGCTAGTGCCGCCAGGTACAGAAGCACAGATACGCAGTATTTT. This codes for CASAARYRSTDTQYF.

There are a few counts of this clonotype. The DNA for the CDR3 is TGTGCCACCCGAGGGGGGCACTACAATGAGCAGTTCTTC. Translating gives CATRGGHYNEQFF. The chain is built from TRBV15 and TRBJ2-1, with D possibly being TRBD1 or TRBD2 (6 bases each). Trimming cost V 8 bases and J 3 bases, with 11 bases left between them. Germline lookup yields CDR1 LNHNV and CDR2 YYDKDF (reference sequence). The CDR3 extends over 13 amino acids.

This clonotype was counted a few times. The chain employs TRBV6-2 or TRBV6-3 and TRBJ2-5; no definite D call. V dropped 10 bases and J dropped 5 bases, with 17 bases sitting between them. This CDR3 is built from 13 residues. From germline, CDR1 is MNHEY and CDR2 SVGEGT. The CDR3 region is CATVRVLRETQYF. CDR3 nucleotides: TGTGCCACCGTGAGAGTGCTTAGGGAGACCCAGTACTTC.

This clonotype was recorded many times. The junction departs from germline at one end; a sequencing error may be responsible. The CDR3: CASSPTQSSGPHF. The CDR3 DNA is TGTGCCAGCAGCCCAACCCAATCTAGCGGTCCCCACTTC. The rearrangement joins TRBV7-2 to TRBJ2-5; 7 nucleotides match TRBD2. Germline-derived CDR1 and CDR2 are SGHTA and FQGNSA. The CDR3 totals 13 residues.

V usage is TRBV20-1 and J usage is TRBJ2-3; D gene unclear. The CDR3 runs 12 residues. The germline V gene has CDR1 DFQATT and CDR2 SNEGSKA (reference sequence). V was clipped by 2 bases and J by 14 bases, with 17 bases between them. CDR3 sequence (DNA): TGCAGTGCTAGACCTACTGGTAACCCGGGGTATTTT. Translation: CSARPTGNPGYF.

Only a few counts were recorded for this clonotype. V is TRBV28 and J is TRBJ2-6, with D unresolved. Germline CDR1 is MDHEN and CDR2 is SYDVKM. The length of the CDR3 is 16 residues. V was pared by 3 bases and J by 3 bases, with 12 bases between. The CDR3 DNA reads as TGTGCCAGCAGTTTTTCTGACGGTCTTGGGGCCAACGTCCTGACTTTC. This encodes CASSFSDGLGANVLTF.

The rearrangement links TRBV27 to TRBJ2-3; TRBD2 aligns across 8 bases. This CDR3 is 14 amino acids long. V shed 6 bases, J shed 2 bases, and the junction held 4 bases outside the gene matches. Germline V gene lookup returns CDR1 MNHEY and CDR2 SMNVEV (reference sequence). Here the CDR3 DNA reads TGTGCCAGCAGCGGACTAGCAACCACAGATACGCAGTATTTT. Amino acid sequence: CASSGLATTDTQYF.

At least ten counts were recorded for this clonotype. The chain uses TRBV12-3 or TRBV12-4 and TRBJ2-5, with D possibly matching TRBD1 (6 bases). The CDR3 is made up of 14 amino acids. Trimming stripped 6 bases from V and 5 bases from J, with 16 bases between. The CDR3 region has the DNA TGTGCCAGCAGCCAAACAGGGATTGGGGAGACCCAGTACTTC. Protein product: CASSQTGIGETQYF.

The CDR3 is CASSLDYPVGPQHF. For the CDR3, the DNA is TGTGCCAGCAGCCTTGATTACCCCGTCGGGCCCCAGCATTTT. This chain uses TRBV7-2 with TRBJ1-5; no firm D call. Germline values: CDR1 SGHTA, CDR2 FQGNSA. This CDR3 comprises 14 residues. Trimming pared 5 bases from V and 9 bases from J, leaving 17 bases between. The whole variable domain, filled in from reference TRBV7-2 and TRBJ1-5, reads GAGVSQSPSNKVTEKGKDVELRCDPISGHTALYWYRQSLGQGLEFLIYFQGNSAPDKSGLPSDRFSAERTGGSVSTLTIQRTQQEDSAVYLCASSLDYPVGPQHFGDGTRLSIL.

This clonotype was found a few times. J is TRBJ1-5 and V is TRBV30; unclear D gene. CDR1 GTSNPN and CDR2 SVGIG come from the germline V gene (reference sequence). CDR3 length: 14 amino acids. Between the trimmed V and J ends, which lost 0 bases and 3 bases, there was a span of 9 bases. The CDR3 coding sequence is TGTGCCTGGAGTGTGCTGACGCTCAATCAGCCCCAGCATTTT. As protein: CAWSVLTLNQPQHF.

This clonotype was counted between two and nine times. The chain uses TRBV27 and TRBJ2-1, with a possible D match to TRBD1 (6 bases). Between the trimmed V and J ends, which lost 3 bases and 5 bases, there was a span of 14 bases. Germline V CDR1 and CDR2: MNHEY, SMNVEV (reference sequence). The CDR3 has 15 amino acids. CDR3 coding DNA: TGTGCCAGCAGTTTTGACAGGTTGGCGAACAATGAGCAGTTCTTC. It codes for CASSFDRLANNEQFF.